The sequence of this TCR beta chain was determined in a study of cytomegalovirus exposure and HLA in healthy donors (dated by TCRdb to about 2017). For context, the study as a whole: A later analysis indicated that the 130 or so validation repertoires were generated on the platform also employed for the 700 or so repertoires of the first cohort. The study aimed to test whether cataloging public T cell receptors could reveal signatures of past pathogen exposure. Along with the 666-subject first cohort, a separate validation cohort of over 90 different subjects was used. To predict cytomegalovirus infection status, the study combined high-throughput TCR immunosequencing, statistical association of individual TCRs with disease status, and machine learning.

Donors formed part of the validation cohort, which comprised approximately 130 subjects and was distinct from the first cohort of some 700 subjects. General conclusions and limits of the study: The authors suggested that the approach could potentially be generalized to other disease states and immunological phenotypes. Subsequent analysis determined that TCRs grouped into clusters in the first cohort also showed a tendency toward co-occurrence across the roughly 120 validation repertoires, and approximately 93% of cluster scores exceeded 0. The classifier was reported to diagnose cytomegalovirus status with high specificity and sensitivity in both the original and validation cohorts. A few of the identified cytomegalovirus-associated TCR beta chains were confirmed in vitro to be specific for cytomegalovirus antigens. Most TCR sequences were seen in very few donors, while some public TCRs were found in many individuals. The study gave a list of about 160 TCR beta chains associated with cytomegalovirus. A later analysis lacked HLA typing for the validation cohort, so it scored co-occurrence in that cohort across all 110 or so repertoires.

About this clone: This receptor's antigen is unknown. Per-nucleotide qualities are absent, and no much larger clonotype sits a single base away.

Between the V and J ends, shortened by 3 bases and 3 bases respectively, the junction contains 20 bases. CDR3 length: 17 amino acids, cysteine to phenylalanine. Only the CDR3 part of the read is kept: 51 bases, read in frame from the first base. The germline V gene (reference sequence) yields LNHNV for CDR1 and YYDKDF for CDR2. The library was obtained by the immunoSEQ multiplex PCR assay. The authors processed their data as follows. A statistical classification framework was developed to diagnose cytomegalovirus status using the catalog of TCR beta chain sequences. TCRdb holds this immuneACCESS table with in-frame rearrangements only. Some clones are missing; in checked studies, unresolved V genes explain under half, and the rest has no known cause. V and J calls and clone size are copied from that table; D and trimming were computed from the DNA. Recorded for this sample are about 130,000 clones; 70% to 85% of them occurred a single time. The ten largest clones represent less than 35% of the sample.

The clonotype originates from a man aged 30 to 39 in good health and CMV-seropositive. The sequence links TRBV15 to TRBJ1-2; 6 matching bases give a weak D call of TRBD1. Sequenced material: PBMCs. The DNA reads as follows: TGTGCCACCAGCAGCACACCCCGGGACAAAAGGTACTATGGCTACACCTTC. Its product reads: CATSSTPRDKRYYGYTF. This CDR3, with the reference TRBV15 and TRBJ1-2 proteins standing in past its ends, gives the full variable domain DAMVIQNPRYQVTQFGKPVTLSCSQTLNHNVMYWYQQKSSQAPKLLFHYYDKDFNNEADTPDNFQSRRPNTSFCFLDIRSPGLGDTAMYLCATSSTPRDKRYYGYTFGSGTRLTVV.